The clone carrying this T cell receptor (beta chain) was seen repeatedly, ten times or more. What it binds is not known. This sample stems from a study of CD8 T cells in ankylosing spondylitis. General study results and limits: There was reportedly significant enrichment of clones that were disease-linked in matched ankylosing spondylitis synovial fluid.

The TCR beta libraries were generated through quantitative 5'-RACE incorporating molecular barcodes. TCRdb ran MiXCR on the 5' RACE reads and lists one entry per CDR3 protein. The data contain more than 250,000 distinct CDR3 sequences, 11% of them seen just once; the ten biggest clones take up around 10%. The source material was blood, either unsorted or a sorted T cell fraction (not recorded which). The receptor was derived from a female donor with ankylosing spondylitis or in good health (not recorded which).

In nucleotides, the CDR3 is TGCAGTGCTAGATTCGGCAGGGGAGGGGAGACCCAGTACTTC. Translated, it gives CSARFGRGGETQYF. This rearrangement joins TRBV20-1 to TRBJ2-5, with D perhaps TRBD2 (7 bases). CDR3 length: 14 amino acids. V was clipped by 2 bases and J by 5 bases, with 15 bases between them. The germline gives CDR1 DFQATT, CDR2 SNEGSKA (reference sequence).